The present entry profiles one TCR beta chain with its context. Its antigen remains unidentified. This sample was taken from a study of CD8+ T cells in alopecia areata. Across the whole study: It was oral tofacitinib, at 5 to 10 mg twice daily, that treated patients received. Study findings and constraints: Researchers reported that TCR sharing among patients proved less clear than in mice, possibly HLA-linked. Among the top 100, expanded CD8+ clones, as well as scalp clonality, were significantly decreased by tofacitinib.

Stated treatment: oral pan-JAK inhibitor, 5-10 mg twice daily. The authors sorted CD4+ and CD8+ T cells from PBMCs. There are 14 residues in the CDR3. The germline V gene has CDR1 ENHRY and CDR2 SYGVKD. Unmatched junction bases numbered 12, after V lost 7 bases and J lost 8 bases. RNA was extracted and reverse transcribed into cDNA as the sequencing template. Using immunoSEQ multiplex PCR, the repertoire was profiled, and TCRdb retains in-frame clones only, with some absent. The sample has around 60,000 clones; 46% are singletons. This specimen consisted of CD8+ T cells sorted from blood, obtained around week 37, from a patient treated with tofacitinib. The TCR originated in a human donor with alopecia areata. The chain combines TRBV10-3 with TRBJ1-2; TRBD1 matches at 8 bases. CDR3 sequence: CAIKFPDREEGYTF. The CDR3 nucleotides are TGTGCCATCAAATTTCCGGACAGGGAGGAAGGCTACACCTTC.